The next 27 T cell receptor beta chains were all read from a single sample in a study of blood T cell repertoires in COVID-19. Clones were read by immunoSEQ multiplex PCR, and TCRdb kept only the in-frame ones, dropping some. The table lists around 200,000 clones, under 90% of them singletons. Sample: peripheral blood. The receptor set was obtained from a human donor in a cohort sampled during active COVID-19.

This clone has only one observation. The chain combines TRBV7-6 with TRBJ1-3; D is unclear. The V and J ends lost 5 bases and 1 base respectively, with 9 bases between them. The CDR3 runs to 14 residues. Looked up from germline, CDR1 is SGHVS and CDR2 is FNYEAQ. The CDR3 bases are TGTGCCAGCAGCCCCCACTTTTCTGGAAACACCATATATTTT. Translation: CASSPHFSGNTIYF.

J is TRBJ2-1 and V is TRBV7-3, with 8 bases fitting TRBD1. The CDR3 totals 12 residues. Germline assignment: CDR1 SGHTA and CDR2 FQGTGA. The junction had 2 bases not matched to a gene; V was cut back by 3 bases and J by 10 bases. In nucleotides, the CDR3 is TGTGCCAGCAGCTTGACAGGGGTAGAGCAGTTCTTC. It is translated as CASSLTGVEQFF. Full variable domain (outside the CDR3, taken from reference TRBV7-3 and TRBJ2-1): GAGVSQTPSNKVTEKGKYVELRCDPISGHTALYWYRQSLGQGPEFLIYFQGTGAADDSGLPNDRFFAVRPEGSVSTLKIQRTERGDSAVYLCASSLTGVEQFFGPGTRLTVL.

The chain joins TRBV6-5 to TRBJ1-1; D ambiguous. Germline V gives CDR1 MNHEY, CDR2 SVGAGI. The CDR3 length is 16 residues. Trimming removed 0 bases from V and 1 base from J, with 12 bases in between. The CDR3: CASSYSAGGRNTEAFF. CDR3 in DNA: TGTGCCAGCAGTTACTCTGCCGGTGGGAGGAACACTGAAGCTTTCTTT.

The chain uses TRBV3-1 (or the pseudogene TRBV3-2) and TRBJ1-2; 7 nucleotides match TRBD1. CDR3 size: 15 residues. Looked up from germline, CDR1 is LGHDT and CDR2 is YNNKEL (reference sequence). Unmatched junction bases numbered 13, after V lost 4 bases and J lost 8 bases. CDR3 residues: CASSPPETGSRGYTF. The CDR3 nucleotides read TGTGCCAGCAGCCCCCCCGAGACAGGGTCTCGGGGCTACACCTTC.

CDR3 residues: CASTQGTGGGISYGYTF. The CDR3 region has the DNA TGTGCCAGTACCCAGGGAACAGGGGGCGGAATTAGCTATGGCTACACCTTC. The chain combines TRBV19 with TRBJ1-2; 9 bases align to TRBD1. Germline V gene lookup returns CDR1 LNHDA and CDR2 SQIVND (reference sequence). The CDR3 length is 17 residues. The ends lost 7 bases at V and 4 bases at J; junction bases unmatched: 16. Full variable domain (outside the CDR3, taken from reference TRBV19 and TRBJ1-2): DGGITQSPKYLFRKEGQNVTLSCEQNLNHDAMYWYRQDPGQGLRLIYYSQIVNDFQKGDIAEGYSVSREKKESFPLTVTSAQKNPTAFYLCASTQGTGGGISYGYTFGSGTRLTVV.

This clone was seen only once. The chain has TRBV27 and TRBJ2-7; D is possibly TRBD1 (5 bases). The V and J ends lost 6 bases and 1 base respectively, with 16 bases between them. The CDR3 is 15 amino acids. Germline lookup yields CDR1 MNHEY and CDR2 SMNVEV (reference sequence). The CDR3 nucleotides are TGTGCCAGCAGGGGCTATCCAGGGTTATCCTACGAGCAGTACTTC. Its translation is CASRGYPGLSYEQYF.

This chain uses TRBV9 with TRBJ1-5; D call uncertain. V was clipped by 0 bases and J by 8 bases, with 12 bases between them. This CDR3 contains 14 residues. Germline lookup yields CDR1 SGDLS and CDR2 YYNGEE. The CDR3 nucleotides read TGTGCCAGCAGCGTAGGTTACGTCGGGGAGCCCCAGCATTTT. This codes for CASSVGYVGEPQHF.

The CDR3 DNA reads as TGTGCCAGCAGTCAACTAGCGGGGGAGGTGAGGCAGTACTTC. Translated: CASSQLAGEVRQYF. The chain carries TRBV6-6 and TRBJ2-7; 11 bases are shared with TRBD2. Germline V lookup: CDR1 MNHNY, CDR2 SVGAGI (reference sequence). V was pared by 5 bases and J by 9 bases, with 9 bases of the junction left unmatched. This CDR3 contains 14 residues.

This chain uses TRBV5-1 with TRBJ2-1; 10 nucleotides align to TRBD2. Germline assignment: CDR1 SGHRS and CDR2 YFSETQ. CDR3 size: 16 residues. V lost 2 bases, J lost 2 bases, and 4 bases stayed unmatched. CDR3 DNA sequence: TGCGCCAGCAGCTTTTCTAGCGGGGGTCCCTACAATGAGCAGTTCTTC. Amino acid sequence: CASSFSSGGPYNEQFF. The full variable domain, its missing parts supplied by reference TRBV5-1 and TRBJ2-1, is KAGVTQTPRYLIKTRGQQVTLSCSPISGHRSVSWYQQTPGQGLQFLFEYFSETQRNKGNFPGRFSGRQFSNSRSEMNVSTLELGDSALYLCASSFSSGGPYNEQFFGPGTRLTVL.

This clone was detected once. The chain carries TRBV6-5 and TRBJ2-5; TRBD2 matches 9 bases. This CDR3 has 13 residues. CDR1 and CDR2 from the germline V gene are MNHEY and SVGAGI. Losses at the gene ends were 6 bases for V and 3 bases for J; bases not matched to a gene: 2. The CDR3 protein is CASSRGGEETQYF. Here the CDR3 DNA reads TGTGCCAGCAGCCGCGGGGGGGAAGAGACCCAGTACTTC.

The gene calls are TRBV12-5 and TRBJ1-6, with D unresolved. The CDR3 consists of 14 residues. V lost 3 bases, J lost 0 bases, and 3 bases lay in between. The germline V gene encodes CDR1 LGHNT and CDR2 FRNRAP. Written as DNA, the CDR3 is TGTGCTAGTGGTTTCAGCTCCTATAATTCACCCCTCCACTTT. It encodes CASGFSSYNSPLHF.

The chain combines TRBV6-5 with TRBJ1-2; 7 bases align to TRBD1. Trimming cost V 6 bases and J 7 bases; bases outside gene matches: 11. This CDR3 is built from 14 residues. The germline V gene encodes CDR1 MNHEY and CDR2 SVGAGI. The CDR3 reads CASSQTGPLGGYTF. The CDR3 coding sequence is TGTGCCAGCAGCCAGACAGGGCCTCTCGGTGGCTACACCTTC.

The V gene is TRBV4-1, the J gene TRBJ2-1; maybe TRBD2 (7 bases). The CDR3 is made up of 17 amino acids. The germline V gene encodes CDR1 MGHRA and CDR2 YSYEKL. Trimming cost V 0 bases and J 6 bases, with 18 bases left between them. The CDR3 loop is CASSQERGGAKFNEQFF. The DNA for the CDR3 is TGCGCCAGCAGCCAAGAAAGAGGGGGGGCTAAATTCAATGAGCAGTTCTTC.

This clone has more than one count but fewer than ten. This chain connects TRBV5-8 to TRBJ1-3, with a tentative D call TRBD1 (6 bases). Trimming shortened V by 0 bases and J by 0 bases, and 16 bases separated the two germline ends. The CDR3 has 18 residues. Per the germline V gene, CDR1 is SGHTS and CDR2 is YDEGEE. The CDR3 loop is CASSLDNGTPYSGNTIYF. In DNA, the CDR3 is TGTGCCAGCAGCTTGGACAACGGGACACCGTACTCTGGAAACACCATATATTTT.

The J gene is TRBJ2-7, the V gene TRBV3-1 (or the pseudogene TRBV3-2); D may be TRBD2 (5 bases). This CDR3 has 13 residues. Germline CDR1 and CDR2: LGHDT and YNNKEL (reference sequence). Trimming shortened V by 6 bases and J by 5 bases, and 14 bases separated the two germline ends. CDR3 protein: CASRASTGNEQYF. The CDR3 DNA sequence: TGTGCCAGCAGAGCATCGACGGGAAACGAGCAGTACTTC.

The rearrangement joins TRBV5-6 to TRBJ2-1; D call uncertain. The germline V gene encodes CDR1 SGHDT and CDR2 YYEEEE. With 4 bases removed from V and 2 bases from J, the gap between germline ends came to 13 bases. The length of the CDR3 is 15 residues. CDR3 sequence: CASSENGLPYNEQFF. The CDR3 nucleotides read TGTGCCAGCAGCGAGAATGGGCTTCCCTACAATGAGCAGTTCTTC.

This chain links TRBV15 with TRBJ1-3; D is uncertain. Trimming cost V 0 bases and J 0 bases, with 9 bases left between them. The CDR3 totals 16 residues. Germline assignment: CDR1 LNHNV and CDR2 YYDKDF (reference sequence). In nucleotides, the CDR3 is TGTGCCACCAGCAGAGACGCGGCTGCCTCTGGAAACACCATATATTTT. Amino acid sequence: CATSRDAAASGNTIYF.

The V call is TRBV12-3 or TRBV12-4, the J call TRBJ1-2; D is ambiguous. The CDR3 runs to 13 residues. The V end lost 2 bases, the J end lost 2 bases, and 6 bases lay between the germline ends. The CDR3 DNA sequence: TGTGCCAGCAGTTTAATACTAAACTATGGCTACACCTTC. It encodes CASSLILNYGYTF.

This rearrangement joins TRBV4-1 to TRBJ2-5, with a tentative D call TRBD1 (6 bases). The germline V gene encodes CDR1 MGHRA and CDR2 YSYEKL. The CDR3 covers 14 residues. Trimming shortened V by 7 bases and J by 5 bases, and 17 bases separated the two germline ends. The CDR3 here is CASKDRPGGETQYF. The CDR3 coding sequence is TGCGCCAGCAAAGACAGGCCGGGCGGGGAGACCCAGTACTTC.

V usage is TRBV9 and J usage is TRBJ1-2; D is perhaps TRBD1 (5 bases). V gave up 3 bases and J gave up 8 bases, with 20 bases separating them. Germline loops: CDR1 SGDLS, CDR2 YYNGEE. The CDR3 is 15 residues long. The CDR3 spells CASSEPTVMSRGYTF. The CDR3 DNA reads as TGTGCCAGCAGCGAGCCGACAGTTATGAGTAGGGGCTACACCTTC.

This clone was observed a handful of times. J is TRBJ1-1 and V is TRBV29-1; D not certain. The CDR3 loop spans 10 amino acids. V lost 6 bases, J lost 7 bases, and 9 bases lay in between. Per the germline V gene, CDR1 is SQVTM and CDR2 is ANQGSEA. CDR3 loop: CSVLRVEAFF. In nucleotides, the CDR3 is TGCAGCGTACTCCGGGTTGAAGCTTTCTTT.

This rearrangement joins TRBV19 to TRBJ2-1; 10 nucleotides agree with TRBD2. CDR1 is LNHDA and CDR2 is SQIVND in the germline V gene (reference sequence). This CDR3 comprises 16 residues. V lost 3 bases, J lost 2 bases, and 4 bases stayed unmatched. Here the CDR3 reads CASSITSGDAYNEQFF. The CDR3 DNA is TGTGCCAGTAGTATCACTAGCGGGGACGCCTACAATGAGCAGTTCTTC.

The rearrangement links TRBV3-1 (or the pseudogene TRBV3-2) to TRBJ2-5; possibly TRBD2 for D (6 bases). CDR1 and CDR2 (germline): LGHDT, YNNKEL (reference sequence). The CDR3 spans 15 residues. Trimming shortened V by 1 base and J by 2 bases, and 11 bases separated the two germline ends. The CDR3 spells CASSQVRRGQETQYF. The DNA of the CDR3 is TGTGCCAGCAGCCAAGTTAGGCGGGGTCAAGAGACCCAGTACTTC.

The V call is TRBV11-2, the J call TRBJ2-7; unclear D gene. The V gene lost 4 bases and the J gene lost 3 bases, with 7 bases spanning the gap. The germline CDR1 and CDR2 sequences are SGHAT and FQNNGV. The CDR3 is 12 amino acids. The CDR3 protein is CASSSRYYEQYF. The DNA for the CDR3 is TGTGCCAGCAGCTCGCGGTACTACGAGCAGTACTTC.

The chain couples TRBV29-1 to TRBJ2-6, with D perhaps matching TRBD2 (5 bases). V lost 6 bases and J lost 0, with 6 bases in between. Per the germline V gene, CDR1 is SQVTM and CDR2 is ANQGSEA. The CDR3 totals 13 residues. CDR3 DNA sequence: TGCAGCGTGGACTTCTCTGGGGCCAACGTCCTGACTTTC. This encodes CSVDFSGANVLTF.

The CDR3 protein is CASSLYPGSEDYGYTF. In DNA form, the CDR3 reads TGTGCCAGCAGTTTATACCCGGGGAGTGAGGACTATGGCTACACCTTC. This chain connects TRBV27 to TRBJ1-2; D gene unclear. From germline, CDR1 is MNHEY and CDR2 SMNVEV (reference sequence). The CDR3 runs to 16 residues. The V and J ends lost 1 base and 3 bases respectively, with 15 bases between them.

The rearrangement uses TRBV12-3 or TRBV12-4 and TRBJ2-2, with D unclear. The CDR3 is 13 amino acids. The V end was cut by 7 bases, the J end by 3 bases, with 9 bases between. CDR3 bases: TGTGCCAGCATCTTGTCCTACACCGGGGAGCTGTTTTTT. Translating it yields CASILSYTGELFF.